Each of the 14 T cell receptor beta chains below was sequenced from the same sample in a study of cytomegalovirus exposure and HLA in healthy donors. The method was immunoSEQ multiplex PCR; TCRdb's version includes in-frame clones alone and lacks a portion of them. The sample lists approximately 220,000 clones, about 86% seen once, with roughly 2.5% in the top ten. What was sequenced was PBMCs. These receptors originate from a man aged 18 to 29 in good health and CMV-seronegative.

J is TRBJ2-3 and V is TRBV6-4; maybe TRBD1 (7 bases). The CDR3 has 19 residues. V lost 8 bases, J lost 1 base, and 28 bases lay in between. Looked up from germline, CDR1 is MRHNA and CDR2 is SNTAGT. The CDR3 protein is CASSKRGLGGIKRTDTQYF. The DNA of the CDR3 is TGTGCCAGCTCTAAAAGGGGGCTTGGCGGGATAAAACGCACAGATACGCAGTATTTT.

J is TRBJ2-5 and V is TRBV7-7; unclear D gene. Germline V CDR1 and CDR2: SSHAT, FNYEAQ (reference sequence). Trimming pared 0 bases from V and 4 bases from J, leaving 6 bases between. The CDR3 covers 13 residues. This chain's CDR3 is CASSLAFGETQYF. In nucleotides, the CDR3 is TGTGCCAGCAGCTTAGCCTTCGGAGAGACCCAGTACTTC.

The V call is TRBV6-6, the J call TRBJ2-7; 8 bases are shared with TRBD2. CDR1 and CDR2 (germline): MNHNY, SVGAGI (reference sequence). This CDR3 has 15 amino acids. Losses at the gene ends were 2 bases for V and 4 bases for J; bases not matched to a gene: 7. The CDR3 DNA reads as TGTGCCAGCAGTTACGACGAGCGGGAGATATACGAGCAGTACTTC. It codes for CASSYDEREIYEQYF.

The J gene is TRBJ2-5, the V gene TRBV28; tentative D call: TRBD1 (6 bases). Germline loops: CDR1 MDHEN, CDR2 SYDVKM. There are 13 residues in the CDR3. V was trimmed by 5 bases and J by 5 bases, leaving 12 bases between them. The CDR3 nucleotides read TGTGCCAGCAGTCCGCAGGGGATGGAGACCCAGTACTTC. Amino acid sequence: CASSPQGMETQYF.

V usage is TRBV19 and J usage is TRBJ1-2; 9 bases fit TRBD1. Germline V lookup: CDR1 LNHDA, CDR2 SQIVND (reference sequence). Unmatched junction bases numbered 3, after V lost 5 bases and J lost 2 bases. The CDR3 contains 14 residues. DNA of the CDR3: TGTGCCAGTAGTGGGGACAGGGCCAACTATGGCTACACCTTC. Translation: CASSGDRANYGYTF.

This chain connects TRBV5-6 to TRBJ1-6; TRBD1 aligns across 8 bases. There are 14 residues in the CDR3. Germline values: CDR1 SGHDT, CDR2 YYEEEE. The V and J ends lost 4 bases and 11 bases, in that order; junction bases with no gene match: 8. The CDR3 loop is CASSQNGQGAPLHF. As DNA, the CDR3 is TGTGCCAGCAGCCAGAACGGACAGGGTGCACCCCTCCACTTT.

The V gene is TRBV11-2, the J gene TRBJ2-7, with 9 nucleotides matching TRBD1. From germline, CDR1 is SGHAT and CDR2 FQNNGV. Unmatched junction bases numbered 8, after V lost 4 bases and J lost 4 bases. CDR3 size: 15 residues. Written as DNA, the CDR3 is TGTGCCAGCAGCTCTCCCGGGACAGGGTGGTACGAGCAGTACTTC. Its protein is CASSSPGTGWYEQYF.

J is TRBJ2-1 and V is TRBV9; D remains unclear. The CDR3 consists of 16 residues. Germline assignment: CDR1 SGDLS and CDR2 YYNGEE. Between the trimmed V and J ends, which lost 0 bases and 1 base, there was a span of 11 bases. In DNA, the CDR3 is TGTGCCAGCAGCGTAGCCGGGTCCCTTTCCTACAATGAGCAGTTCTTC. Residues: CASSVAGSLSYNEQFF.

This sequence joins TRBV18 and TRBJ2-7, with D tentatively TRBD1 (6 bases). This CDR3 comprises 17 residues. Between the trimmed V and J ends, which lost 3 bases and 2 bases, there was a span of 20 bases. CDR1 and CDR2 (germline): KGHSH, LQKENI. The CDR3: CASSPQTGPRSTYEQYF. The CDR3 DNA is TGTGCCAGCTCACCGCAGACAGGTCCTAGGTCCACCTACGAGCAGTACTTC.

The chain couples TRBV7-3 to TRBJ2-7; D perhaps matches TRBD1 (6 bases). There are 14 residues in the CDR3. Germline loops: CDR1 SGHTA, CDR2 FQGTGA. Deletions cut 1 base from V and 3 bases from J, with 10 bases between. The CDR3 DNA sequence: TGTGCCAGCAGCTTAATGGACAGATACTACGAGCAGTACTTC. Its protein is CASSLMDRYYEQYF.

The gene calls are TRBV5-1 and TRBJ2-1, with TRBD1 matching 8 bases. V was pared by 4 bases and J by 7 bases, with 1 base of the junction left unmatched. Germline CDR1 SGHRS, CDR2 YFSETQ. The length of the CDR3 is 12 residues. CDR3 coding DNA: TGCGCCAGCAGCCGGACAGGGAATGAGCAGTTCTTC. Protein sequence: CASSRTGNEQFF.

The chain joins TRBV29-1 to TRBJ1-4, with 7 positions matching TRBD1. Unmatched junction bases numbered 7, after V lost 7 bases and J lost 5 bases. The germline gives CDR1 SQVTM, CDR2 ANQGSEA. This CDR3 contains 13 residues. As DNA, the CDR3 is TGCAGCGCCTACCGGGACAGCAATGAAAAACTGTTTTTT. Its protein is CSAYRDSNEKLFF.

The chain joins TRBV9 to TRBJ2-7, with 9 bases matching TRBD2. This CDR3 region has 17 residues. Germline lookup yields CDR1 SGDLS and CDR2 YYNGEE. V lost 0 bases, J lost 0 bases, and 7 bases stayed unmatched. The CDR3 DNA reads TGTGCCAGCAGCGTAGGTCTAGCGGGAACCCGCTCCTACGAGCAGTACTTC. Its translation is CASSVGLAGTRSYEQYF.

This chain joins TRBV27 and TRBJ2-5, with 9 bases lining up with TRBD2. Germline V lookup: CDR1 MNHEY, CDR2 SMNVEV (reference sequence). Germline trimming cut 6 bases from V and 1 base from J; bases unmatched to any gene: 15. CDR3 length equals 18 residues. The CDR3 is CASRREGLAPGLQETQYF. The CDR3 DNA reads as TGTGCCAGCAGAAGAGAAGGACTAGCGCCCGGACTCCAAGAGACCCAGTACTTC.